This TCR beta chain stems from a study of T cells after yellow fever vaccination. This CDR3 contains 18 residues. V trimming: 4 bases; J trimming: 7 bases; junction bases outside the gene matches: 18. From germline, CDR1 is MNHEY and CDR2 SVGAGI. TCRdb recomputed calls from the 5' RACE reads with MiXCR, one row per CDR3 protein. Here the sample spans under 600,000 distinct CDR3 sequences, 13% being singletons. This TCR derives from a man aged 25-45 years who received the YFV17D yellow fever vaccine. The chain employs TRBV6-5 and TRBJ2-2, with TRBD1 matching 7 bases. This specimen consisted of PBMCs, obtained on the day of the yellow fever booster vaccination. Here the CDR3 DNA reads TGTGCCAGCAGTTCACCGGTGGGGACAGTCGGGGACAGCGGGGAGCTGTTTTTT. Translated, it gives CASSSPVGTVGDSGELFF.